This TCR beta chain was profiled in a study of high-grade serous ovarian cancer treatment subgroups (TCRdb year 2021). For the study in its entirety: On average, sequencing produced about 15,000 reads and 7,494 unique TCR beta rearrangements for each sample. Under a laparoscopic triage algorithm, patients with high-grade serous ovarian cancer were grouped by complete gross resection or by neoadjuvant chemotherapy response, and the study profiled the TCR beta repertoires of these patients. The 30-patient cohort included some 10 patients with no residual disease after primary surgery (R0), some 10 excellent NACT responders, and some 10 poor NACT responders. Each patient contributed one primary tumor and two metastatic tumor samples, giving around 88 samples in total. The study at large found these results: The TCR repertoire analyses centered on CDR3, and CDR1 and CDR2 were not analyzed. Repertoire similarity between tumors from the same patient ranged from roughly 0.11 to 0.8, while tumors from different patients showed almost no similarity. Bulk tumor TCR sequencing lacked spatial information, limiting insight into HGSC tumor complexity and diversity. TCR clonal relatedness showed a positive correlation with neoantigen level and a trend toward positive correlation with copy number variation and mutation load from whole-genome sequencing.

Tumor samples were obtained before definitive surgery or chemotherapy. Genomic DNA was extracted by the MD Anderson Biospecimen Extraction Resource, and TCR sequencing was done by the MD Anderson Cancer Genomics Laboratory. Points on this clone: There is no known antigen for this receptor. No much larger clone exists at a distance of one base, and base qualities are not known.

The 90 tumor samples underwent high-throughput TCR profiling using ImmunoSEQ. The study's own analysis went as follows. Repertoire diversity metrics included richness (unique productive sequences), clonality, evenness and relatedness; Bhattacharyya coefficient assessed similarity between samples. Conclusions stayed consistent in a sensitivity analysis that left out TCRs with fewer than two reads. TCRdb holds this immuneACCESS table with in-frame rearrangements only. Some clones are missing; in checked studies, unresolved V genes explain under half, and the rest has no known cause. That table furnishes V, J and clone size, whereas the DNA furnished D and trimming. Present in this sample are about 30,000 clones, about 80% of which were seen just once. The leading ten clones occupy roughly 2.2% of the sample. The sequenced material came from tumor tissue. The TCR comes from a human donor with high-grade serous ovarian cancer.

CDR3 reads: CASSYGTSGSSGGEQYF. Here is the DNA: TGTGCCAGCAGCTACGGGACTAGCGGGAGTAGTGGAGGCGAGCAGTACTTC. This chain joins TRBV5-6 to TRBJ2-7; 14 junctional bases match TRBD2. Trimming takes 3 bases off V and 6 bases off J; junction bases not matched to a gene: 11. Sequences SGHDT (CDR1) and YYEEEE (CDR2) are obtained from the germline V gene. Its CDR3 holds 17 amino acids, cysteine through phenylalanine. The CDR3 DNA has 51 bases and is translated from base 1.